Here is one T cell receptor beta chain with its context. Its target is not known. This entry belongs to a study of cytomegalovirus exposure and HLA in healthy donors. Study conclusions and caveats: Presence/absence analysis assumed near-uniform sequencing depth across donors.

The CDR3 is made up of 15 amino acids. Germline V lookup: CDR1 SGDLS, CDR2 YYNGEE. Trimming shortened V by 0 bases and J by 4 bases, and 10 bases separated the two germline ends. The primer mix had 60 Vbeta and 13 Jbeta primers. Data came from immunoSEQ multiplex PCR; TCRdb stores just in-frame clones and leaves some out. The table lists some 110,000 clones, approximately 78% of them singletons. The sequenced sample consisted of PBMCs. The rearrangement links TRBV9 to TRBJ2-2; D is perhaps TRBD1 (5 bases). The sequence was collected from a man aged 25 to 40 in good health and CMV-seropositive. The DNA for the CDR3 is TGTGCCAGCAGCGTAGGTTGGGGCGGCACCGGGGAGCTGTTTTTT. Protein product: CASSVGWGGTGELFF.